Listed here are 17 T cell receptor beta chains from one sample, sequenced in a study of blood T cell repertoires in COVID-19. Measured with immunoSEQ multiplex PCR; TCRdb has only the in-frame clones, and not every one. Among about 87,000 clones listed, 70% to 90% were seen once. Material: peripheral blood. These receptors all come from a man aged 35 to 55 with acute or convalescent COVID-19.

The genes are TRBV5-1 and TRBJ1-1, with 9 bases matching TRBD1. Germline V gives CDR1 SGHRS, CDR2 YFSETQ. J gave up 3 bases and V 3 bases, and 9 bases lay outside the gene matches. The CDR3 consists of 16 residues. The CDR3 region has the DNA TGCGCCAGCAGCTCCACAGGGGGCGCGAGGGACACTGAAGCTTTCTTT. The encoded protein is CASSSTGGARDTEAFF. Drawing the rest from reference TRBV5-1 and TRBJ1-1, the complete variable domain is KAGVTQTPRYLIKTRGQQVTLSCSPISGHRSVSWYQQTPGQGLQFLFEYFSETQRNKGNFPGRFSGRQFSNSRSEMNVSTLELGDSALYLCASSSTGGARDTEAFFGQGTRLTVV.

The rearrangement joins TRBV6-5 to TRBJ2-1; 9 nucleotides align to TRBD2. Germline trimming cut 9 bases from V and 13 bases from J; bases unmatched to any gene: 10. The germline V gene has CDR1 MNHEY and CDR2 SVGAGI. The CDR3 totals 12 residues. In nucleotides, the CDR3 is TGTGCCAGTTGGAATAGCGGGAGCGGCCAGTTCTTC. This encodes CASWNSGSGQFF.

This rearrangement joins TRBV29-1 to TRBJ1-4, with 8 bases lining up with TRBD1. The CDR3 is 17 residues long. Germline V gives CDR1 SQVTM, CDR2 ANQGSEA. J gave up 3 bases and V 0 bases, and 9 bases lay outside the gene matches. CDR3 nucleotide sequence: TGCAGCGTTGAAGACGGACAGGGATCGGCACCTAATGAAAAACTGTTTTTT. This encodes CSVEDGQGSAPNEKLFF.

The rearrangement links TRBV11-2 to TRBJ2-7; D perhaps matches TRBD2 (6 bases). The CDR3 runs to 13 residues. Germline values: CDR1 SGHAT, CDR2 FQNNGV. The V end lost 8 bases, the J end lost 3 bases, and 14 bases lay between the germline ends. The DNA for the CDR3 is TGTGCCAGCTGGCGGGGCGGAGACTACGAGCAGTACTTC. It yields the protein CASWRGGDYEQYF.

This chain links TRBV13 with TRBJ2-7; the D is unclear. CDR3 length: 12 amino acids. V was pared by 1 base and J by 9 bases, with 10 bases between. The germline gives CDR1 PRHDT, CDR2 FYEKMQ (reference sequence). CDR3 in DNA: TGTGCCAGCAGCTTAGAGTCCGCCGGGCAGTACTTC. It is translated as CASSLESAGQYF. The full variable domain, in which reference TRBV13 and TRBJ2-7 provide the parts outside the CDR3, is AAGVIQSPRHLIKEKRETATLKCYPIPRHDTVYWYQQGPGQDPQFLISFYEKMQSDKGSIPDRFSAQQFSDYHSELNMSSLELGDSALYFCASSLESAGQYFGPGTRLTVT.

The V and J genes are TRBV20-1 and TRBJ1-1; D is unresolved. CDR1 and CDR2 from the germline V gene are DFQATT and SNEGSKA (reference sequence). This CDR3 spans 15 amino acids. Between the trimmed V and J ends, which lost 3 bases and 3 bases, there was a span of 17 bases. The CDR3 DNA follows: TGCAGTGCTAGTTCTCCCGTCCCCTCGGACACTGAAGCTTTCTTT. Protein product: CSASSPVPSDTEAFF.

The DNA of the CDR3 is TGTGCCAGCAGCTTAGGTGTGGACATAGCTGAAGCTTTCTTT. Its protein product is CASSLGVDIAEAFF. The chain links TRBV7-2 to TRBJ1-1; the D gene is possibly TRBD1 (5 bases). The V gene's germline CDR1 is SGHTA and CDR2 FQGNSA. V was cut by 1 base and J by 6 bases, with 12 bases left in between. The CDR3 runs 14 residues.

The CDR3 spells CASIGPRVQETQYF. The CDR3 coding sequence is TGTGCCAGCATCGGTCCCAGGGTCCAAGAGACCCAGTACTTC. The rearrangement joins TRBV2 to TRBJ2-5; the D gene is possibly TRBD1 (5 bases). The germline V gene has CDR1 SNHLY and CDR2 FYNNEI. The CDR3 is 14 amino acids. The V and J ends lost 7 bases and 1 base respectively, with 13 bases between them.

The genes are TRBV6-1 and TRBJ2-2; 10 bases match TRBD1. Germline trimming cut 6 bases from V and 7 bases from J; bases unmatched to any gene: 5. CDR3 length: 14 residues. Germline V gene sequence: CDR1 MNHNS, CDR2 SASEGT. The CDR3 region has the DNA TGTGCCAGCAGCGACAGGGGGCAAAGCGGGGAGCTGTTTTTT. It specifies CASSDRGQSGELFF.

The chain has TRBV5-6 and TRBJ1-5; D is possibly TRBD1 (6 bases). Trimming pared 3 bases from V and 8 bases from J, leaving 15 bases between. The germline V gene has CDR1 SGHDT and CDR2 YYEEEE. CDR3 size: 14 residues. The CDR3: CASSSSGQLEPQHF. The CDR3 nucleotides are TGTGCCAGCAGCTCCTCTGGACAGCTGGAGCCCCAGCATTTT.

The rearrangement joins TRBV2 to TRBJ2-1, with 11 bases aligning to TRBD2. Germline trimming cut 2 bases from V and 8 bases from J; bases unmatched to any gene: 5. Per germline, CDR1 SNHLY and CDR2 FYNNEI. The CDR3 runs to 15 residues. The CDR3 DNA sequence: TGTGCCAGCAGTGAACTAGCGGGGGGCCCCCATGAGCAGTTCTTC. Translated, it gives CASSELAGGPHEQFF.

This sequence joins TRBV19 and TRBJ1-2; no firm D call. The CDR3 is 13 amino acids. Germline V lookup: CDR1 LNHDA, CDR2 SQIVND (reference sequence). Trimming stripped 0 bases from V and 14 bases from J, with 16 bases between. CDR3 nucleotides: TGTGCCAGTAGTATAGAGCCGGTATCTGGTCCTACCTTC. This encodes CASSIEPVSGPTF. The full variable domain, in which reference TRBV19 and TRBJ1-2 provide the parts outside the CDR3, is DGGITQSPKYLFRKEGQNVTLSCEQNLNHDAMYWYRQDPGQGLRLIYYSQIVNDFQKGDIAEGYSVSREKKESFPLTVTSAQKNPTAFYLCASSIEPVSGPTFGSGTRLTVV.

J is TRBJ2-1 and V is TRBV18; 9 nucleotides line up with TRBD1. V shed 5 bases, J shed 10 bases, and the junction held 6 bases outside the gene matches. The germline V gene has CDR1 KGHSH and CDR2 LQKENI. The CDR3 covers 13 residues. The CDR3 here is CASSTSDRGEQFF. The DNA for the CDR3 is TGTGCCAGCTCAACCTCTGACAGGGGGGAGCAGTTCTTC.

The gene calls are TRBV12-3 or TRBV12-4 and TRBJ1-2; 10 nucleotides line up with TRBD1. The CDR3 spans 13 residues. Trimming took 6 bases from V and 7 from J; bases not matched to a gene: 5. The CDR3, as DNA: TGTGCCAGCAGGTCCGGGACAGGGGTTGGCTACACCTTC. Translation: CASRSGTGVGYTF.

This chain links TRBV4-1 with TRBJ1-1; TRBD1 matches 11 bases. The CDR3 consists of 18 residues. Germline assignment: CDR1 MGHRA and CDR2 YSYEKL. Unmatched junction bases numbered 10, after V lost 1 base and J lost 3 bases. CDR3 in DNA: TGCGCCAGCAGCCAAGCAGGACAGGGGGCGGCGTGGGACACTGAAGCTTTCTTT. Residues: CASSQAGQGAAWDTEAFF.

This clone was observed a single time. V and J are TRBV19 and TRBJ1-1; tentatively, D is TRBD1 (6 bases). There are 17 residues in the CDR3. Germline values: CDR1 LNHDA, CDR2 SQIVND (reference sequence). The V and J ends lost 1 base and 3 bases respectively, with 18 bases between them. CDR3 DNA sequence: TGTGCCAGTAGTATAGGTAGGCGGGGGCTCATGGACACTGAAGCTTTCTTT. This gives the protein CASSIGRRGLMDTEAFF. The whole variable domain, remainder taken from reference TRBV19 and TRBJ1-1, is DGGITQSPKYLFRKEGQNVTLSCEQNLNHDAMYWYRQDPGQGLRLIYYSQIVNDFQKGDIAEGYSVSREKKESFPLTVTSAQKNPTAFYLCASSIGRRGLMDTEAFFGQGTRLTVV.

This chain uses TRBV12-3 or TRBV12-4 with TRBJ2-1; D unclear. The CDR3 is made up of 11 amino acids. Trimming pared 6 bases from V and 6 bases from J, leaving 6 bases between. CDR3 in amino acids: CASSPSNEQFF. The CDR3 bases are TGTGCCAGCAGCCCCAGCAATGAGCAGTTCTTC.